Sequencing of this T cell receptor beta chain was carried out in a study of blood T cell repertoires in COVID-19. Overall study: The United States, Italy and Spain supplied acute and convalescent COVID-19 samples.

Germline V CDR1 and CDR2: MNHEY, SMNVEV (reference sequence). V lost 8 bases to trimming and J lost 0 bases; unmatched junction nucleotides: 13. The CDR3 contains 17 residues. Methods used by the authors: Amplification with reference gene primers provided the estimates of nucleated cell counts. The table came from immunoSEQ multiplex PCR; TCRdb's copy has only in-frame clones and leaves some out. The DNA gave D and trimming, while V, J and clone size come from that table. The sample has nearly 85,000 clones; approximately 82% are singletons. This TCR came from a woman aged 55-70 years with acute or convalescent COVID-19. The rearrangement links TRBV27 to TRBJ1-5; 7 bases map to TRBD1. Sequencing used peripheral blood. The CDR3 reads CASHQTGAAYSNQPQHF. In DNA form, the CDR3 reads TGTGCCAGCCACCAAACAGGGGCCGCCTATAGCAATCAGCCCCAGCATTTT.